The 5 T cell receptor beta chains given below trace back to one sample, sequenced in a study of blood T cell repertoires in COVID-19. Profiled with immunoSEQ multiplex PCR; TCRdb holds only in-frame clones, not every one. Of around 25,000 clones detected, 80% to 85% appear once; the ten largest clones hold just over 6.5%. The material sequenced was peripheral blood. The origin of the receptors is a man aged 70 or older with acute or convalescent COVID-19.

The J gene is TRBJ2-1, the V gene TRBV6-1; D is perhaps TRBD2 (5 bases). V dropped 5 bases and J dropped 6 bases, with 17 bases sitting between them. This CDR3 comprises 15 residues. Per germline, CDR1 MNHNS and CDR2 SASEGT. CDR3 in DNA: TGTGCCAGCAGTTCACTCGGGATACCTGGCAATGAGCAGTTCTTC. It translates to CASSSLGIPGNEQFF.

J is TRBJ1-1 and V is TRBV4-3; perhaps TRBD1 as D (6 bases). The CDR3 runs 15 residues. The germline V and J ends were trimmed by 2 bases and 3 bases, with 13 bases remaining between them. The germline V gene encodes CDR1 LGHNA and CDR2 YSLEER. The CDR3 nucleotides read TGCGCCAGCAGCCAAATACGGGACACCGACACTGAAGCTTTCTTT. Translated, it gives CASSQIRDTDTEAFF.

CDR3 region: CSVGTGVGTEAFF. The CDR3 DNA reads as TGCAGCGTTGGGACAGGGGTGGGCACTGAAGCTTTCTTT. V usage is TRBV29-1 and J usage is TRBJ1-1, with 9 bases that match TRBD1. Germline assignment: CDR1 SQVTM and CDR2 ANQGSEA. V gave up 4 bases and J gave up 4 bases; unmatched junction bases: 4. The CDR3 sequence is 13 residues long.

This sequence joins TRBV30 and TRBJ1-1, with TRBD1 as a possible D gene (5 bases). The V end was cut by 5 bases, the J end by 4 bases, with 8 bases between. The CDR3 covers 11 residues. Looked up from germline, CDR1 is GTSNPN and CDR2 is SVGIG (reference sequence). The CDR3 is CAWRQSTEAFF. The CDR3 DNA is TGTGCCTGGCGACAGAGCACTGAAGCTTTCTTT.

This clone was found once. The chain couples TRBV6-1 to TRBJ1-1; 9 bases are shared with TRBD1. The CDR3 is 17 residues long. The V and J ends lost 1 base and 1 base, in that order; junction bases with no gene match: 7. Germline-derived CDR1 and CDR2 are MNHNS and SASEGT. This chain's CDR3 is CASSEDLLQGANTEAFF. The CDR3 region has the DNA TGTGCCAGCAGTGAAGACTTGCTACAGGGGGCGAACACTGAAGCTTTCTTT.